This TCR beta chain was retrieved from a study of monozygotic twins with inflammatory bowel disease (dated by TCRdb to about 2019). Broadly, across the study: The complete study included roughly 30 monozygotic twin pairs: 19 IBD-discordant Danish pairs and nine German pairs, of which four were IBD-concordant and five were IBD-discordant. Each individual had, on average, about 151 000 unique TCRalpha sequences and 181 000 unique TCRbeta sequences available for analysis. The search for disease-associated traits relied mainly on comparing, within discordant pairs, IBD patients with their genetically identical healthy co-twins.

General study outcomes and caveats: Measured by the inverse Simpson index, TCRbeta repertoire diversity was lower in IBD patients than in their healthy co-twins. Distinction between different T cell subtypes could not be achieved in the analysis. Compared with healthy twins, IBD patients shared fewer clonotypes with other individuals, and the difference was most pronounced in patients with signs of disease activity. Concordant and discordant twins showed no difference in repertoire similarity, possibly because of limited statistical power. No single strong signal or clonotype linked to IBD turned up in the results, so the idea that one exists was not supported. Because patients received different immunosuppressive treatments, the repertoires may have picked up extra background noise and variability between individuals.

Turning to this clonotype: No cognate antigen has been identified for it.

Taken from the germline V gene (reference sequence), the CDR1 and CDR2 loops are PRHDT and FYEKMQ. The CDR3, from cysteine to phenylalanine, totals 18 residues. The protein alone is recorded here. Library preparation was by 5' RACE. The input for every TCR library was roughly 3.5 ug of total RNA. For each sample, cDNA was synthesized in eight separate reactions using SMARTScribe reverse transcriptase. During cDNA synthesis, template switching was used to introduce unique molecular identifiers that contained a 6-nucleotide sample barcode. Two nested PCRs of about 16 and 10 cycles amplified the TCRalpha and TCRbeta cDNA, and bead purification followed each PCR. Before amplification, the cDNA was both treated with uracil DNA-glycosylase and purified with the QIAquick PCR purification kit. In the second PCR, Illumina TruSeq-compatible adapters and sample-specific barcodes were added. Library quality and concentration were assessed using TapeStation and Qubit, and 5 ng of each library was pooled. Sequencing of pooled libraries was carried out on an Illumina HiSeq2500 single-index Rapid Run using 2 x 100 bp reads and custom sequencing primers. In the source study's methods: PCR and sequencing errors were corrected by UMI-based consensus assembly using MiGEC version 1.2.6. V(D)J alignment, clonotype assembly and CDR3 extraction were performed with MiXCR version 2.1.1. Gene usage, clonotype sharing and MAIT/NKT TCR abundance were normalised by analysing the top 1000, 10 000 and 20 000 clonotypes per sample. After downsampling to 27 000 UMIs, diversity was calculated as the inverse Simpson index using the vegan R package. Paired Mann-Whitney U tests on discordant twin pairs were used, with Benjamini-Hochberg multiple-testing correction. Through TCRdb reprocessing, the reads give one entry per CDR3 protein sequence; DNA is omitted. The V and J calls, along with clone size, are taken from TCRdb and not from the paper's own processing. The sample's table covers about 300,000 distinct CDR3 sequences. Over 5% of the sample rests with the top ten.

From each donor, a 2.5 ml peripheral blood sample was drawn into PAXgene tubes and stored at -80 degrees C. Without T cell sorting, total RNA was isolated from whole blood using the PAXgene blood miRNA kit on an automated QIAcube. Peripheral blood from monozygotic twin pairs concordant or discordant for inflammatory bowel disease was subjected to deep TCRalpha and TCRbeta repertoire profiling with unique molecular barcoding. Smoking habits were recorded for all twin pairs, with individuals classified as current, former or never smokers. The receptor chain draws on TRBV13 and TRBJ2-7; TCRdb's assignment of TRBD1 cannot be checked, as there is no DNA. The clonotype comes from a human donor with ulcerative colitis or Crohn's disease, or a healthy co-twin of an affected twin (not recorded which). The specimen sequenced was blood. The CDR3 reads CASSLGPHGAPHSYEQYF.